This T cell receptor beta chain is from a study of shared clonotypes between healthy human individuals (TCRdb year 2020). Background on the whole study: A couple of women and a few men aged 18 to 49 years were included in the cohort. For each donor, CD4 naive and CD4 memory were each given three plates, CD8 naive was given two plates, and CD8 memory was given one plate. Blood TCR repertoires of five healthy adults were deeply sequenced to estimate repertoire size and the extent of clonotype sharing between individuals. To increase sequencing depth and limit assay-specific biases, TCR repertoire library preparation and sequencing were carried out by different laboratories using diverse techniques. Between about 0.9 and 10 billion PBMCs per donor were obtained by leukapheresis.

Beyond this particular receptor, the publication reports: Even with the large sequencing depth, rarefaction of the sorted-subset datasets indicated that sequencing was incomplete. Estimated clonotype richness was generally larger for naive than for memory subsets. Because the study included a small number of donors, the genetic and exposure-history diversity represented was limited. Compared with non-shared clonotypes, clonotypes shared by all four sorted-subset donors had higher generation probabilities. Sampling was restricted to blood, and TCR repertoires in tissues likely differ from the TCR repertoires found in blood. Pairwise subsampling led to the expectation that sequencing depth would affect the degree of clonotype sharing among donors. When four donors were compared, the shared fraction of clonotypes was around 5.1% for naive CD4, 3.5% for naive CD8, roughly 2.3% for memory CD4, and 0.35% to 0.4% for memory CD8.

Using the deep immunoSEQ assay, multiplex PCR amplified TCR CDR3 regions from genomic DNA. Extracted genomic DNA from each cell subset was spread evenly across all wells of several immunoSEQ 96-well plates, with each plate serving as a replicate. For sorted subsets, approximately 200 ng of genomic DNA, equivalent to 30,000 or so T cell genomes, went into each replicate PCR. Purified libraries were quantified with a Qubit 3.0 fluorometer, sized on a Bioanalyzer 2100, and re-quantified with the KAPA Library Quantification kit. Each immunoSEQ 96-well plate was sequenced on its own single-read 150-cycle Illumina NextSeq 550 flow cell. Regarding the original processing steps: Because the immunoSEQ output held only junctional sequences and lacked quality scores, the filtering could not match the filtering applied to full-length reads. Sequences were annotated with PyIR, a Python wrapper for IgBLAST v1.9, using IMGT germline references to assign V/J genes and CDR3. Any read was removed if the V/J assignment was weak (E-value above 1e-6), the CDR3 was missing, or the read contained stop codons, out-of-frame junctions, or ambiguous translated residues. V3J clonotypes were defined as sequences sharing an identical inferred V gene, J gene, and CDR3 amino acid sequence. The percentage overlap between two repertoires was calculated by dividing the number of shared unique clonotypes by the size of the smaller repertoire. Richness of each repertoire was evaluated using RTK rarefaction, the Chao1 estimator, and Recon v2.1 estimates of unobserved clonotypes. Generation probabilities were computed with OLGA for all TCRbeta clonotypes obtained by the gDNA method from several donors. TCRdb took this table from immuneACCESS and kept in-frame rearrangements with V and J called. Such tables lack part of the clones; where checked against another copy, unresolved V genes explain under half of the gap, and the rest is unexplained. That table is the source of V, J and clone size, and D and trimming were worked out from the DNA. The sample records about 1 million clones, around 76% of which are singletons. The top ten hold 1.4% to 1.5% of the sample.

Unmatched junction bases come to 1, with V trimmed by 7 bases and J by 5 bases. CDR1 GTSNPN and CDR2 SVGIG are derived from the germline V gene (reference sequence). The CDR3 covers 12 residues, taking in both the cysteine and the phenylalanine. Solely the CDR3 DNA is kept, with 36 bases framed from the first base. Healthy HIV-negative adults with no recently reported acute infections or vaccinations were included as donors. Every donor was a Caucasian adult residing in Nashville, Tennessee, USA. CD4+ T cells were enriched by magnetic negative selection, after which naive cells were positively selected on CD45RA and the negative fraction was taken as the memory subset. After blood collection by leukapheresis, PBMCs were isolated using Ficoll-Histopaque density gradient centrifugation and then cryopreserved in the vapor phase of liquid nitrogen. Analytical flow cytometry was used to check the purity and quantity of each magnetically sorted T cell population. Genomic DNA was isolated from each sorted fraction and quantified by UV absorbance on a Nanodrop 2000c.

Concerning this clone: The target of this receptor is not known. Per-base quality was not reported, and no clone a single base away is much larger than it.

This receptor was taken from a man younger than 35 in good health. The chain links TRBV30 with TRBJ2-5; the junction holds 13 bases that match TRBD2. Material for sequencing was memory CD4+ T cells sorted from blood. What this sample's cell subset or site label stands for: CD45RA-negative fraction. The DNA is TGTGCCTTGACTAGCGGGAGGGAGACCCAGTACTTC. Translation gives CALTSGRETQYF.